This T cell receptor (beta chain) was found in a study of blood T cell repertoires in COVID-19. Sequenced by immunoSEQ multiplex PCR; TCRdb stores in-frame clones only, minus some. The sample yields 200,000 to 250,000 clones, approximately 80% seen once. Sequencing was done on a sample of peripheral blood. The clonotype was recovered from a woman at least 80 years old with COVID-19, enrolled during active disease.

CDR3 nucleotide sequence: TGCAGTGCACCGGACAGAGGCTACACCTTC. Protein sequence: CSAPDRGYTF. This chain uses TRBV20-1 with TRBJ1-2, with D maybe TRBD1 (6 bases). V gave up 6 bases and J gave up 8 bases, with 10 bases separating them. The CDR3 is 10 residues long. Germline V CDR1 and CDR2: DFQATT, SNEGSKA (reference sequence).